Below, 8 T cell receptor beta chains from the same sample are listed, as sequenced in a study of blood T cell repertoires in COVID-19. Method: immunoSEQ multiplex PCR; TCRdb's copy keeps in-frame clones and lacks some. Of under 300,000 clones in the sample, roughly 80% were seen once. The sample consisted of peripheral blood. The receptors stem from a young woman with acute or convalescent COVID-19.

This rearrangement joins TRBV23-1 to TRBJ1-2, with D unclear. TRBV23-1 is classed as an ORF, of uncertain function. This CDR3 region has 13 residues. Trimming took 4 bases from V and 3 from J, leaving 9 bases between them. CDR3 in DNA: TGCGCCAGCAGTCTGGCAGTTGACTATGGCTACACCTTC. Protein: CASSLAVDYGYTF.

The chain combines TRBV2 with TRBJ1-6, with 9 bases lining up with TRBD1. Germline trimming cut 6 bases from V and 8 bases from J; bases unmatched to any gene: 2. The CDR3 length is 13 residues. Germline values: CDR1 SNHLY, CDR2 FYNNEI. The CDR3 DNA sequence: TGTGCCAGCAGGACAGGGGGAGATTCACCCCTCCACTTT. It translates to CASRTGGDSPLHF.

The chain combines TRBV18 with TRBJ1-6; no firm D call. This CDR3 has 15 residues. CDR1 and CDR2 (germline): KGHSH, LQKENI. V gave up 2 bases and J gave up 4 bases, with 9 bases separating them. The CDR3: CASSPGRGYNSPLHF. The CDR3 nucleotides read TGTGCCAGCTCACCAGGGAGAGGTTATAATTCACCCCTCCACTTT.

This chain links TRBV25-1 with TRBJ2-3, with TRBD1 identical over 9 bases. This CDR3 comprises 16 residues. The V gene end was trimmed by 6 bases and the J gene end by 5 bases; junction bases not matched to a gene: 12. Germline-derived CDR1 and CDR2 are MGHDK and SYGVNS. CDR3 DNA sequence: TGTGCCAGCAGCGACACAGGGGGCGCGGAGGGAGATACGCAGTATTTT. This sequence encodes CASSDTGGAEGDTQYF.

Here the CDR3 DNA reads TGTGCCAGCTCACCACCCTCGGGAGGTGCCTACAATGAGCAGTTCTTC. This codes for CASSPPSGGAYNEQFF. The V call is TRBV18, the J call TRBJ2-1; 7 bases align to TRBD2. J was trimmed by 2 bases and V by 0 bases; bases with no gene match: 4. Looked up from germline, CDR1 is KGHSH and CDR2 is LQKENI. The CDR3 is 16 residues long.

The chain joins TRBV27 to TRBJ2-1; D unclear. Trimming stripped 2 bases from V and 4 bases from J, with 9 bases between. Germline V gene lookup returns CDR1 MNHEY and CDR2 SMNVEV (reference sequence). CDR3 length equals 14 residues. The CDR3 here is CASSLNAGYNEQFF. CDR3 bases: TGTGCCAGCAGTTTAAACGCAGGTTACAATGAGCAGTTCTTC.

The CDR3 here is CASSQDAGDLPRDYGYTF. The CDR3 nucleotides are TGCGCCAGCAGCCAAGACGCGGGGGACCTACCTAGGGACTATGGCTACACCTTC. The genes are TRBV4-3 and TRBJ1-2; possible D gene TRBD1, 5 bases. The V end lost 0 bases, the J end lost 3 bases, and 20 bases lay between the germline ends. The CDR3 has 18 residues. The V gene's germline CDR1 is LGHNA and CDR2 YSLEER.

The chain couples TRBV30 to TRBJ1-1; 9 positions match TRBD1. CDR3 length equals 17 residues. Germline V lookup: CDR1 GTSNPN, CDR2 SVGIG (reference sequence). V dropped 1 base and J dropped 2; count of bases not matched to a gene: 11. In DNA, the CDR3 is TGTGCCTGGAGTGCGAACAGGGGGCGGTTTGTAAACACTGAAGCTTTCTTT. Its protein product is CAWSANRGRFVNTEAFF.